What follows is one T cell receptor beta chain and its context. The CDR3 contains 16 residues. The V segment lost 2 bases and the J segment 6 bases; nucleotides outside the gene matches: 6. The data were taken from a study of blood T cell repertoires in COVID-19. Study background: Sources were T cells, B-cell-depleted T cells, or PBMCs; the material itself was cDNA or gDNA.

Method: immunoSEQ multiplex PCR; TCRdb's copy keeps in-frame clones and lacks some. The sample has fewer than 200,000 clones; more than 60% are singletons. This TCR derives from a man aged 55 to 70 with acute or convalescent COVID-19. The J gene is TRBJ2-1, the V gene TRBV23-1; 11 bases map to TRBD2. TRBV23-1 is reported as an ORF; its role is uncertain. Material: peripheral blood. The CDR3 coding sequence is TGCGCCAGCAGTCAAAGGGAGACTAGCGGGGCCAATGAGCAGTTCTTC. Its translation: CASSQRETSGANEQFF.